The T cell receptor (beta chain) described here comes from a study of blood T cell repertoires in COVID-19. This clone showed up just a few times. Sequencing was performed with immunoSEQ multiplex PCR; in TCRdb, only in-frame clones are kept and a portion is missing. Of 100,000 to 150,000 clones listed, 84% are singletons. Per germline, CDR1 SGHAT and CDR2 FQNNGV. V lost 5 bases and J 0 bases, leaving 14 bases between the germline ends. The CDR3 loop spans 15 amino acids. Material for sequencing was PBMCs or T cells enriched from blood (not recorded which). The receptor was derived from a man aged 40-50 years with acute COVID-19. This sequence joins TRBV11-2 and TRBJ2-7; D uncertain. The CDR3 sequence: CASSRTDSSSYEQYF. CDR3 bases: TGTGCCAGCAGCCGAACCGACTCGAGCTCCTACGAGCAGTACTTC.